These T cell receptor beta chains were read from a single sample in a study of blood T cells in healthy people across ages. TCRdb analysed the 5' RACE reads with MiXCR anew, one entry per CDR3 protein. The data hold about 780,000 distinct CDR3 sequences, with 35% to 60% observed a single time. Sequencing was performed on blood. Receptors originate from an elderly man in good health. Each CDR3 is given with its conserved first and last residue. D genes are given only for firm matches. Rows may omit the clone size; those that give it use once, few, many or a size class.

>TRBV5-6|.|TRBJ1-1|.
CASSLPGPEGGAFF
TGTGCCAGCAGCTTGCCGGGACCGGAGGGTGGAGCTTTCTTT
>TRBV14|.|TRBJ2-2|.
CASSQDATTNTGELFF
TGTGCCAGCAGCCAAGACGCCACTACAAACACCGGGGAGCTGTTTTTT
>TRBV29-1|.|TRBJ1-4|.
CSVENRHLNEKLFF
TGCAGCGTTGAGAATAGACATCTGAATGAAAAACTGTTTTTT
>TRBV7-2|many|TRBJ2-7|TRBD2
CASSYQAGTYEQYF
TGTGCCAGCAGCTATCAAGCGGGAACTTACGAGCAGTACTTC
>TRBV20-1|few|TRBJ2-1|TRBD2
CSANRLAAYNEQFF
TGCAGTGCTAACAGACTAGCGGCGTACAATGAGCAGTTCTTC
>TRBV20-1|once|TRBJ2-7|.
CSALGEPSYNEQYF
TGCAGTGCTCTTGGCGAGCCTTCCTACAATGAGCAGTACTTC
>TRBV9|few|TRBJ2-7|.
CASSVERGEQYF
TGTGCCAGCAGCGTCGAAAGGGGCGAGCAGTACTTC
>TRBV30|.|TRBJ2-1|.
CAWSPGDLQFF
TGTGCCTGGAGTCCGGGTGACTTGCAGTTCTTC
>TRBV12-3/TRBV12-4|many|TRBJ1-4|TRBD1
CASSNRQGVNEKLFF
TGTGCCAGCAGTAATCGACAGGGTGTTAATGAAAAACTGTTTTTT
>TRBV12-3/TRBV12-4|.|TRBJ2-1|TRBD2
CASTVRTSFTEQFF
TGTGCCAGCACCGTGAGGACTAGTTTCACTGAGCAGTTCTTC
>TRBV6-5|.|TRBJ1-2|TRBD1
CASSYSPTGTYGYTF
TGTGCCAGCAGTTACTCACCGACAGGGACCTATGGCTACACCTTC
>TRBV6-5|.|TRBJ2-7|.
CASSSPGSPTGGDQYF
TGTGCCAGCAGCTCCCCGGGTAGCCCTACAGGAGGGGACCAGTACTTC
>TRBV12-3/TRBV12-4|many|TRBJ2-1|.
CASSLRGDHVNEQFF
TGTGCCAGCAGTTTGAGGGGTGATCATGTCAATGAGCAGTTCTTC
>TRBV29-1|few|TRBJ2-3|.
CSVAVPLPDTQYF
TGCAGCGTTGCAGTCCCCCTCCCAGATACGCAGTATTTT
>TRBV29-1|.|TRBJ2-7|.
CSASTSSSYEQYF
TGCAGCGCTTCAACTAGCAGCTCCTACGAGCAGTACTTC
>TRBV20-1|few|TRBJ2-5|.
CSARDKGWETQYF
TGCAGTGCTAGAGATAAGGGTTGGGAGACCCAGTACTTC
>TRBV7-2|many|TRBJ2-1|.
CASSLVRGNEQFF
TGTGCCAGCAGCTTAGTTAGGGGGAATGAGCAGTTCTTC
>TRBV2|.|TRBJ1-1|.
CASSREYMNTEAFF
TGTGCCAGCTCAAGGGAATATATGAACACTGAAGCTTTCTTT
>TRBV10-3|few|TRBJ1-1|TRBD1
CAISASPGQGNTEAFF
TGTGCCATCAGTGCCTCCCCGGGACAGGGCAACACTGAAGCTTTCTTT
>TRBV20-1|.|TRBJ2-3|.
CSAPDSLRTDTQYF
TGCAGTGCTCCTGACTCCCTGAGGACAGATACGCAGTATTTT
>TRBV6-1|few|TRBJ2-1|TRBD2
CASSFLLAGERYNEQFF
TGTGCCAGCAGCTTCCTTTTAGCGGGAGAACGCTACAATGAGCAGTTCTTC
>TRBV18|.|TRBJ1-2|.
CASSSSGGYTF
TGTGCCAGCTCCTCCTCGGGTGGCTACACCTTC
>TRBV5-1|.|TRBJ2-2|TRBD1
CASSLKGPGQLNTGELFF
TGCGCCAGCAGCTTGAAAGGTCCGGGACAGCTGAACACCGGGGAGCTGTTTTTT
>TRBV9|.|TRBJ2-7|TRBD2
CASSVIDSGINEQYF
TGTGCCAGCAGCGTAATTGATAGCGGGATAAACGAGCAGTACTTC
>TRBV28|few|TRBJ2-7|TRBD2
CASETSGRADEQYF
TGTGCCAGTGAGACTAGCGGGAGGGCCGACGAGCAGTACTTC